This T cell receptor beta chain was documented in a study of cytomegalovirus exposure and HLA in healthy donors. This clone was seen a handful of times. Its antigen is currently unknown. Study conclusions and caveats: Earlier results showed most TCR beta V segments being productive about 90% or about 30% of the time. Analysis was carried out at a later point, and it linked a missense DCLRE1C variant to TCR beta V- and J-gene trimming. Later on, an analysis tied about 17,000 TCR beta sequences to HLA alleles at 0.05 false discovery rate.

The CDR3 runs 12 residues. Trimming left V 2 bases short and J 9 bases short, with 9 bases between. From germline, CDR1 is SGHRS and CDR2 YFSETQ. 60 Vbeta and 13 Jbeta primers were used in PCR. Clones were read by immunoSEQ multiplex PCR, and TCRdb kept only the in-frame ones, dropping some. The data hold around 190,000 clones, with around 77% observed a single time. The V call is TRBV5-1, the J call TRBJ2-1; D might be TRBD2 (6 bases). The sequence was collected from a man aged 55 to 70 in good health and CMV-seronegative. Sequenced: PBMCs. CDR3 loop: CASSFRGTEQFF. The CDR3 coding sequence is TGCGCCAGCAGCTTCCGCGGGACTGAGCAGTTCTTC.